The 18 T cell receptor beta chains below all came from one sample that was sequenced in a study of cytomegalovirus exposure and HLA in healthy donors. It was with 60 Vbeta and 13 Jbeta primers that the PCR ran. Profiling relied on immunoSEQ multiplex PCR, and the TCRdb table lists in-frame clones only, not all of them. The sample lists under 150,000 clones, 79% seen once, with about 1% in the top ten. Sequencing input: PBMCs. Receptors originate from a man aged 18 to 35 in good health and CMV-seronegative.

This clone was picked up a small number of times. V is TRBV9 and J is TRBJ1-1; D is unclear. CDR1 and CDR2 (germline): SGDLS, YYNGEE. This CDR3 is 14 amino acids long. The V gene lost 4 bases and the J gene lost 3 bases, with 13 bases spanning the gap. CDR3 nucleotides: TGTGCCAGCAGCATGGCCCCGGCGGACACTGAAGCTTTCTTT. This translates into CASSMAPADTEAFF.

V usage is TRBV18 and J usage is TRBJ1-5; tentatively, D is TRBD1 (6 bases). Trimming cost V 2 bases and J 5 bases, with 13 bases left between them. Germline CDR1 is KGHSH and CDR2 is LQKENI. This CDR3 region has 15 residues. CDR3 sequence reads: CASSPGGGRDQPQHF. For the CDR3, the DNA is TGTGCCAGCTCACCAGGGGGCGGCCGCGATCAGCCCCAGCATTTT. Based on the CDR3 plus reference TRBV18 and TRBJ1-5, the full variable domain is NAGVMQNPRHLVRRRGQEARLRCSPMKGHSHVYWYRQLPEEGLKFMVYLQKENIIDESGMPKERFSAEFPKEGPSILRIQQVVRGDSAAYFCASSPGGGRDQPQHFGDGTRLSIL.

This CDR3 reads CASSVRPGSGEKLFF. CDR3 bases: TGTGCCAGCAGCGTACGACCGGGGAGTGGTGAAAAACTGTTTTTT. The chain uses TRBV9 and TRBJ1-4; D is uncertain. Germline V gene data show CDR1 as SGDLS and CDR2 as YYNGEE. The V and J ends lost 1 base and 7 bases respectively, with 14 bases between them. The length of the CDR3 is 15 residues.

As for this clone: In the same sample, other DNA sequences code for this CDR3. The V and J genes are TRBV7-3 and TRBJ1-1; 7 bases agree with TRBD1. V shed 5 bases and J 6 bases; nucleotides not matched to a gene: 6. Germline assignment: CDR1 SGHTA and CDR2 FQGTGA. The CDR3 is made up of 13 amino acids. CDR3 nucleotide sequence: TGTGCCAGCAGCCCGACAGGGACGGCTGAAGCTTTCTTT. Amino acids: CASSPTGTAEAFF.

V usage is TRBV4-3 and J usage is TRBJ1-2; tentative D call: TRBD1 (5 bases). V lost 0 bases, J lost 7 bases, and 15 bases lay in between. CDR3 length equals 15 residues. Per germline, CDR1 LGHNA and CDR2 YSLEER. The CDR3 DNA is TGCGCCAGCAGCCAAGAGGGCCGGGGGTCCTTTGGCTACACCTTC. As protein: CASSQEGRGSFGYTF.

This sequence joins TRBV25-1 and TRBJ2-3, with TRBD1 matching over 8 bases. With V trimmed by 7 bases and J by 4 bases, 10 bases remained unmatched. Germline CDR1 is MGHDK and CDR2 is SYGVNS. The CDR3 runs to 15 residues. The DNA for the CDR3 is TGTGCCAGCACACAGACAGGGGAGATGGCAGATACGCAGTATTTT. This translates into CASTQTGEMADTQYF.

The chain recombines TRBV23-1 with TRBJ1-1, with D possibly matching TRBD1 (6 bases). TRBV23-1 is an ORF for which the function is uncertain. Trimming removed 8 bases from V and 1 base from J, with 17 bases in between. CDR3 size: 15 residues. As DNA, the CDR3 is TGCGCCAGCGGCGCTCTCAGGGGCCAGAACACTGAAGCTTTCTTT. It encodes CASGALRGQNTEAFF.

V and J are TRBV9 and TRBJ2-2, with D maybe TRBD1 (6 bases). The germline CDR1 and CDR2 sequences are SGDLS and YYNGEE. Trimming took 0 bases from V and 1 from J, leaving 16 bases between them. CDR3 length: 18 residues. CDR3 amino acids: CASSVDWMRTVNTGELFF. The CDR3 DNA is TGTGCCAGCAGCGTAGATTGGATGCGGACAGTGAACACCGGGGAGCTGTTTTTT.

This chain links TRBV5-1 with TRBJ2-1, with D tentatively TRBD2 (7 bases). Looked up from germline, CDR1 is SGHRS and CDR2 is YFSETQ. This CDR3 comprises 15 residues. Trimming left V 6 bases short and J 5 bases short, with 18 bases between. CDR3: CASTPRRGANNEQFF. The CDR3 coding sequence is TGCGCCAGCACCCCTCGCCGGGGGGCGAACAATGAGCAGTTCTTC.

The chain links TRBV4-3 to TRBJ1-5, with 9 bases identical to TRBD1. After removal of 3 bases from V and 5 bases from J, the junction contained 5 bases not matched to a gene. Germline CDR1 LGHNA, CDR2 YSLEER. The CDR3 consists of 15 residues. The CDR3 sequence is CASSQTGGIDQPQHF. CDR3 in DNA: TGCGCCAGCAGCCAGACAGGGGGTATCGATCAGCCCCAGCATTTT.

The V and J genes are TRBV6-6 and TRBJ1-1, with 7 bases fitting TRBD1. Germline V CDR1 and CDR2: MNHNY, SVGAGI (reference sequence). The CDR3 is 14 residues long. Trimming at V came to 7 bases and at J to 4 bases, leaving 9 bases not matched to a gene. The CDR3 DNA is TGTGCCAGCAACCCAGACAGGGTTTTCACTGAAGCTTTCTTT. Amino acid sequence: CASNPDRVFTEAFF.

This chain uses TRBV30 with TRBJ2-2; TRBD2 might be the D (5 bases). Germline-derived CDR1 and CDR2 are GTSNPN and SVGIG (reference sequence). V was pared by 2 bases and J by 5 bases, with 9 bases between. The CDR3 has 13 amino acids. CDR3 bases: TGTGCCTGGAGTCGGGGAGATACCGGGGAGCTGTTTTTT. Amino acids: CAWSRGDTGELFF.

The CDR3 sequence: CAISTRQGAGTEAFF. Written as DNA, the CDR3 is TGTGCCATCAGTACTCGACAGGGTGCTGGGACTGAAGCTTTCTTT. The chain is built from TRBV10-3 and TRBJ1-1, with 7 positions matching TRBD1. This CDR3 region has 15 residues. The junction had 11 bases not matched to a gene; V was cut back by 5 bases and J by 5 bases. Germline V gene sequence: CDR1 ENHRY, CDR2 SYGVKD.

The V gene is TRBV5-6, the J gene TRBJ2-3; TRBD2 might be the D (6 bases). This CDR3 has 14 residues. The germline gives CDR1 SGHDT, CDR2 YYEEEE. V lost 4 bases, J lost 7 bases, and 16 bases lay in between. CDR3 protein: CASSPEGAGYTQYF. As DNA, the CDR3 is TGTGCCAGCAGCCCGGAGGGAGCCGGATATACGCAGTATTTT.

This clone was recorded a few times. This rearrangement joins TRBV6-6 to TRBJ2-5; 8 bases line up with TRBD1. The germline CDR1 and CDR2 sequences are MNHNY and SVGAGI (reference sequence). This CDR3 is built from 13 residues. V trimming: 10 bases; J trimming: 5 bases; junction bases outside the gene matches: 9. CDR3 amino acids: CATDRGYGETQYF. The CDR3 DNA sequence: TGTGCCACCGACAGGGGTTATGGGGAGACCCAGTACTTC.

The chain joins TRBV25-1 to TRBJ2-5; D might be TRBD2 (6 bases). CDR1 is MGHDK and CDR2 is SYGVNS in the germline V gene. V lost 1 base and J 5 bases, leaving 14 bases between the germline ends. This CDR3 is built from 15 residues. The CDR3, as DNA: TGTGCCAGCAGTGAATTGGGAGGTAGGGTTGAGACCCAGTACTTC. This codes for CASSELGGRVETQYF.

The gene calls are TRBV5-1 and TRBJ2-2; no clear D. Germline V gene data show CDR1 as SGHRS and CDR2 as YFSETQ. V shed 0 bases and J shed 3 bases, with 6 bases lying between them. The CDR3 is 14 residues long. This CDR3 is CASSLDSYTGELFF. CDR3 bases: TGCGCCAGCAGCTTGGACAGCTACACCGGGGAGCTGTTTTTT.

Written as DNA, the CDR3 is TGCGCCAGCAGCTCTCTACATCCTAGCGGGGGGCTTGCGTACGAGCAGTACTTC. Translated: CASSSLHPSGGLAYEQYF. The chain joins TRBV5-1 to TRBJ2-7, with 11 bases that match TRBD2. After removal of 3 bases from V and 4 bases from J, the junction contained 15 bases not matched to a gene. The CDR3 consists of 18 residues. Per germline, CDR1 SGHRS and CDR2 YFSETQ.